Shown below are 8 T cell receptor beta chains from a single sample sequenced in a study of shared clonotypes between healthy human individuals. Profiling relied on immunoSEQ multiplex PCR, and the TCRdb table lists in-frame clones only, not all of them. The sample lists more than 2 million clones, around 95% occurring once. The sample taken for sequencing was naive CD4+ T cells sorted from blood. The subset here: CD45RA+ positively selected. These receptors came from a man between 18 and 35 years old in good health.

The rearrangement links TRBV11-1 to TRBJ2-7, with D maybe TRBD1 (5 bases). The V gene lost 8 bases and the J gene lost 4 bases, with 15 bases spanning the gap. The germline CDR1 and CDR2 sequences are SGHAT and FQDESV (reference sequence). CDR3 length equals 13 residues. CDR3 in amino acids: CASRKQGSYEQYF. As DNA, the CDR3 is TGTGCCAGCCGAAAGCAGGGTTCATACGAGCAGTACTTC. Variable domain in full (rest from reference TRBV11-1 and TRBJ2-7): EAEVAQSPRYKITEKSQAVAFWCDPISGHATLYWYRQILGQGPELLVQFQDESVVDDSQLPKDRFSAERLKGVDSTLKIQPAELGDSAMYLCASRKQGSYEQYFGPGTRLTVT.

This chain links TRBV6-5 with TRBJ2-7; D not certain. The germline gives CDR1 MNHEY, CDR2 SVGAGI. This CDR3 is built from 14 residues. With 1 base removed from V and 2 bases from J, the gap between germline ends came to 9 bases. This chain's CDR3 is CASSYYKSTYEQYF. The CDR3, as DNA: TGTGCCAGCAGTTACTACAAGAGCACCTACGAGCAGTACTTC.

J is TRBJ2-3 and V is TRBV13, with 11 bases that match TRBD2. The germline V gene encodes CDR1 PRHDT and CDR2 FYEKMQ (reference sequence). The CDR3 runs 16 residues. Trimming cost V 2 bases and J 1 base; bases outside gene matches: 2. The chain's CDR3 is CASSLQLAGGTDTQYF. CDR3 DNA: TGTGCCAGCAGCTTACAACTAGCGGGAGGCACAGATACGCAGTATTTT.

The sample holds one count of this clone. The rearrangement joins TRBV28 to TRBJ1-2, with D possibly TRBD1 on 6 matching bases. Between the trimmed V and J ends, which lost 1 base and 5 bases, there was a span of 11 bases. CDR1 MDHEN and CDR2 SYDVKM come from the germline V gene. The CDR3 is 14 amino acids. CDR3 loop: CASSLLRGPYGYTF. For the CDR3, the DNA is TGTGCCAGCAGTTTATTGCGGGGGCCTTATGGCTACACCTTC.

The chain links TRBV6-1 to TRBJ2-7; a possible D gene is TRBD1 (5 bases). Looked up from germline, CDR1 is MNHNS and CDR2 is SASEGT. Trimming stripped 6 bases from V and 6 bases from J, with 15 bases between. The CDR3 totals 13 residues. The CDR3 DNA reads as TGTGCCAGCAGCTGGGGCGGCGGTTCCGAGCAGTACTTC. Amino acid sequence: CASSWGGGSEQYF.

This clone was observed a single time. The chain joins TRBV10-3 to TRBJ2-3, with D hard to call. CDR3 length: 14 residues. V was trimmed by 4 bases and J by 0 bases, leaving 8 bases between them. Germline lookup yields CDR1 ENHRY and CDR2 SYGVKD. The CDR3 here is CAISVLQSTDTQYF. DNA for the CDR3: TGTGCCATCAGTGTTTTACAGAGCACAGATACGCAGTATTTT.

The V gene is TRBV6-1, the J gene TRBJ2-7; D is undetermined. CDR1 MNHNS and CDR2 SASEGT come from the germline V gene. The CDR3 is 15 amino acids. V shed 3 bases and J shed 1 base, with 13 bases lying between them. Here the CDR3 DNA reads TGTGCCAGCAGTGATCAGCCAGCCCGATCCTACGAGCAGTACTTC. This encodes CASSDQPARSYEQYF.

The chain carries TRBV18 and TRBJ1-1; D may be TRBD1 (6 bases). Trimming removed 3 bases at V and 9 bases at J, with 20 bases between. The CDR3 has 15 amino acids. Per germline, CDR1 KGHSH and CDR2 LQKENI. CDR3 in amino acids: CASSPSQAGAAKAFF. In DNA, the CDR3 is TGTGCCAGCTCACCGTCCCAGGCAGGGGCGGCTAAAGCTTTCTTT.